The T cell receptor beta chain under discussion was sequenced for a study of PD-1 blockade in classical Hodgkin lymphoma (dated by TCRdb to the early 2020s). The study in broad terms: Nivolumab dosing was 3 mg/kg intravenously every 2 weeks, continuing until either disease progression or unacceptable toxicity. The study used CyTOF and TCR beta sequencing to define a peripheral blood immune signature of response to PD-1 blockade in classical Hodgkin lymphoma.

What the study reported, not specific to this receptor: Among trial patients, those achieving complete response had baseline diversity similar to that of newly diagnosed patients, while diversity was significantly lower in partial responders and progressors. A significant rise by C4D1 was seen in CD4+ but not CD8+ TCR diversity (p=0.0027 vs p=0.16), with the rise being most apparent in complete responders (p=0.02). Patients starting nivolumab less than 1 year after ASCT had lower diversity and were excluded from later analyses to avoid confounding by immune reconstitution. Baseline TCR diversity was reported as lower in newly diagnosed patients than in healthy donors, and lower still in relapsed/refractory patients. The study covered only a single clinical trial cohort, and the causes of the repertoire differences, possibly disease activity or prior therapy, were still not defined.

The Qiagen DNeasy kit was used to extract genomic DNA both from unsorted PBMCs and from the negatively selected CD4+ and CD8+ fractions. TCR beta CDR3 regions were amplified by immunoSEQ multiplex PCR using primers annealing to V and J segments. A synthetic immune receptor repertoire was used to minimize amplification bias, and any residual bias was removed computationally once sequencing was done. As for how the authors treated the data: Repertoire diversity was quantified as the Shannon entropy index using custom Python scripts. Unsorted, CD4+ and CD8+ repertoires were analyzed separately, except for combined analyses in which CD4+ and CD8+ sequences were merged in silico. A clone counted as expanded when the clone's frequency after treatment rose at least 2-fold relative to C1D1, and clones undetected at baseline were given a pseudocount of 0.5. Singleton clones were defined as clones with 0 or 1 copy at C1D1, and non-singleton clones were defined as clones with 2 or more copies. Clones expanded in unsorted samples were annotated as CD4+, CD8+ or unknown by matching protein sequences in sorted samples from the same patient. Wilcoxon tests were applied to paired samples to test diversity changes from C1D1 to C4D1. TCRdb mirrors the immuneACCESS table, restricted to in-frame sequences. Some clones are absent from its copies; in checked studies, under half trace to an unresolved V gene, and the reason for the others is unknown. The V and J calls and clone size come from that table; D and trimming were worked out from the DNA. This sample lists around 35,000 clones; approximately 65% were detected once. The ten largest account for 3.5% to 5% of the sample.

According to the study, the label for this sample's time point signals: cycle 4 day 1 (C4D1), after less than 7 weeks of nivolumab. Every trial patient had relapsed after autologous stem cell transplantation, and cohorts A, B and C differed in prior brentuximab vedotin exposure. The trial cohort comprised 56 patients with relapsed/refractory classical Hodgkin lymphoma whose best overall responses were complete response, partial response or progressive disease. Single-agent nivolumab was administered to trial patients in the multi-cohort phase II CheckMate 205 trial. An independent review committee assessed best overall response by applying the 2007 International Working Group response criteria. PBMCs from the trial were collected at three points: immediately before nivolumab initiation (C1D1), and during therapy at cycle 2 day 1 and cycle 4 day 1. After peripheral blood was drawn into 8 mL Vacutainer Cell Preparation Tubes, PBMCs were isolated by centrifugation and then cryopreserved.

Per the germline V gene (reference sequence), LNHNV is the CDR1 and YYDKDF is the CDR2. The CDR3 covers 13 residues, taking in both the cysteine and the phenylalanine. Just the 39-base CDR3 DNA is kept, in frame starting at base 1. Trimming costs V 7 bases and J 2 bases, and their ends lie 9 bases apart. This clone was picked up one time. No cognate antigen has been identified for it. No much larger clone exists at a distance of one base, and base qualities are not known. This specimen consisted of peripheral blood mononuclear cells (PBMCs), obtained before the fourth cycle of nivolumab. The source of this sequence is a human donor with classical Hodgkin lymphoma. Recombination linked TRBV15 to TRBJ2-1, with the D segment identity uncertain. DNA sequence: TGTGCCACCACTGACCCACCCTACAATGAGCAGTTCTTC. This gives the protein CATTDPPYNEQFF.